The clone carrying this T cell receptor (beta chain) was seen just once. Antigen: not known. The sample originates from a study of T cell responses to AZD1222 COVID-19 vaccine. Study-level findings and limits: Following two doses of AZD1222, Spike-specific TCR breadth and depth rose. No repertoire was sampled before or during the peak T cell response, only after it. The donor group comprised mostly white British people and more females; the analysis possibly underestimated clonal diversity.

The table came from immunoSEQ multiplex PCR; TCRdb's copy has only in-frame clones and leaves some out. The table has around 140,000 clones, roughly 93% seen once; the top ten hold 9% to 15%. The CDR3 runs to 12 residues. Deletions cut 4 bases from V and 7 bases from J, with 12 bases between. Germline loops: CDR1 SGHRS, CDR2 YFSETQ. The specimen comprised peripheral blood, sampled after recovery from COVID-19. This rearrangement joins TRBV5-1 to TRBJ2-7; unclear D gene. The receptor was isolated from an adult who had recovered from COVID-19. For the CDR3, the DNA is TGCGCCAGCAGCCCCGGAGTAGGGGAGCAGTACTTC. Translating gives CASSPGVGEQYF. Variable domain in full (rest from reference TRBV5-1 and TRBJ2-7): KAGVTQTPRYLIKTRGQQVTLSCSPISGHRSVSWYQQTPGQGLQFLFEYFSETQRNKGNFPGRFSGRQFSNSRSEMNVSTLELGDSALYLCASSPGVGEQYFGPGTRLTVT.